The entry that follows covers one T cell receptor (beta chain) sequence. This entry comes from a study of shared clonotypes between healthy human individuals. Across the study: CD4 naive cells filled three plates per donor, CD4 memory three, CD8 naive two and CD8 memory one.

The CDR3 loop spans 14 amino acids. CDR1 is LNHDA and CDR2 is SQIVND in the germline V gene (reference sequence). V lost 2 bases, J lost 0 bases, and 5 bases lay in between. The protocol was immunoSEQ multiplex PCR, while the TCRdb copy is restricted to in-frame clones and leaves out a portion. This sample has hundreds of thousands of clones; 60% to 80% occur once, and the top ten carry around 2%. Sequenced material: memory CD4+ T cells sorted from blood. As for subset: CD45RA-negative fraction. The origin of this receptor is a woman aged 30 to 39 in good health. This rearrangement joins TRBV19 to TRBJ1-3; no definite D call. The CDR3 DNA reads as TGTGCCAGTAGTATACCGCTCTCTGGAAACACCATATATTTT. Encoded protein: CASSIPLSGNTIYF.